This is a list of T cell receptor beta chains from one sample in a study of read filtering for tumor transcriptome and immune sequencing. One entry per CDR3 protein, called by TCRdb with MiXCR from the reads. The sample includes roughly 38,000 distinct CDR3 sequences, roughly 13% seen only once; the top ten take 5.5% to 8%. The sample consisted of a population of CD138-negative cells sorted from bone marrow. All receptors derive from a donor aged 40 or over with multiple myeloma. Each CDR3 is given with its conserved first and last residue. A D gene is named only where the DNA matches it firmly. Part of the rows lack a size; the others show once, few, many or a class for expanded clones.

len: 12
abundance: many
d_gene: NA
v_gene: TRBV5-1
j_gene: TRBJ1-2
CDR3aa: CASSGGNYGYTF
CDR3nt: TGCGCCAGCAGTGGGGGCAACTATGGCTACACCTTC

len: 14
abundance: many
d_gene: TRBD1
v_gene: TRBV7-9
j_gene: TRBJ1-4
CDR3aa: CASSRGGGDEKRFF
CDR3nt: TGTGCCAGCAGCCGGGGAGGGGGCGATGAAAAACGGTTTTTT

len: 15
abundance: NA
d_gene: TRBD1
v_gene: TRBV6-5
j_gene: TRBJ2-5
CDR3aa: CASSSRGLTQETQYF
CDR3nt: TGTGCCAGCAGCTCGAGGGGGCTGACTCAAGAGACCCAGTACTTC

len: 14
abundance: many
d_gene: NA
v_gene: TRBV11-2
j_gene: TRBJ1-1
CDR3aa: CASSLLTMGTEAFF
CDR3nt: TGTGCCAGCAGCTTACTTACGATGGGGACTGAAGCTTTCTTT

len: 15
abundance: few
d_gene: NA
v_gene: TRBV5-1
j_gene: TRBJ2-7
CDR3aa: CASRKRTAASYEQYF
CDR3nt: TGCGCCAGCAGGAAGCGGACAGCCGCCTCCTACGAGCAGTACTTC

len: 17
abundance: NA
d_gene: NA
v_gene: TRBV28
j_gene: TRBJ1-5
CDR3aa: CASSLVQGPNSNQPQHF
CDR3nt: TGTGCCAGCAGTTTAGTCCAGGGGCCGAATAGCAATCAGCCCCAGCATTTT

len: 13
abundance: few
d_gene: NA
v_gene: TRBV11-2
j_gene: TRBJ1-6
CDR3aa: CASRLSGDSPLHF
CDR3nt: TGTGCCAGCAGGCTGTCCGGGGATTCACCCCTCCACTTT

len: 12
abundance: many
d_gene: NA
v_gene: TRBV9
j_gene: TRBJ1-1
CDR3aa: CASSDMGTEAFF
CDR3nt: TGTGCCAGCAGCGATATGGGCACTGAAGCTTTCTTT

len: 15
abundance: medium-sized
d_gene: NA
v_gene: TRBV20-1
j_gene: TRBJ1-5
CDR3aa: CSAKIIGGPEQPQHF
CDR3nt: TGCAGTGCTAAAATCATCGGGGGGCCAGAACAGCCCCAGCATTTT

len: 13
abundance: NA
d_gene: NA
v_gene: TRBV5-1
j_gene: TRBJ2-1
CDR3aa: CASSLGTSSEQFF
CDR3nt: TGCGCCAGCAGCTTGGGAACTAGCAGTGAGCAGTTCTTC

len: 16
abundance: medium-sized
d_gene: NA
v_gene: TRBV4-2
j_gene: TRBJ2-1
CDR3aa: CASSLTQGGGYNEQFF
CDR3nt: TGTGCCAGCAGCCTAACTCAGGGTGGAGGGTACAATGAGCAGTTCTTC

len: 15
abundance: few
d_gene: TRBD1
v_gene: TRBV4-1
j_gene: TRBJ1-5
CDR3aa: CASSPQGAGNQPQHF
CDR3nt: TGCGCCAGCAGCCCACAGGGGGCCGGCAATCAGCCCCAGCATTTT

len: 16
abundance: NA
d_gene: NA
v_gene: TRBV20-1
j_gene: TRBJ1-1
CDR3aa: CSARRSIQGAWGEAFF
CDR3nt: TGCAGTGCTCGAAGATCGATACAGGGTGCATGGGGTGAAGCTTTCTTT

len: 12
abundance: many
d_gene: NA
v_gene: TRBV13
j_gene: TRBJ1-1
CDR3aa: CATTGYTSEAFF
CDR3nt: TGTGCCACCACAGGGTATACCTCCGAAGCTTTCTTT

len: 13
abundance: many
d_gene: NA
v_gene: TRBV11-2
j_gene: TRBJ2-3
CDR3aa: CASLRTSTDTQYF
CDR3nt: TGTGCCAGCCTTAGGACTAGCACAGATACGCAGTATTTT

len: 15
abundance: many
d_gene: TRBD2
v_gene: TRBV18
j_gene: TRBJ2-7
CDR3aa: CASSSGGTSGKAQYF
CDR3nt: TGTGCCAGCTCAAGCGGAGGGACTAGCGGGAAGGCGCAGTACTTC

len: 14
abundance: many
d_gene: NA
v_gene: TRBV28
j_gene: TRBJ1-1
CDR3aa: CASSTPVGVSQAFF
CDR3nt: TGTGCCAGCAGCACACCCGTGGGGGTCTCGCAAGCTTTCTTT

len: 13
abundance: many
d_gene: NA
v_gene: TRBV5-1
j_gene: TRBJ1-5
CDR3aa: CASSLAGDQPQHF
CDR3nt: TGCGCCAGCAGCTTGGCCGGGGATCAGCCCCAGCATTTT

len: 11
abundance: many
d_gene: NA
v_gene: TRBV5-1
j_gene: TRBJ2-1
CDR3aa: CASLAFNEQFF
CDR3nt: TGCGCCAGCTTAGCTTTCAATGAGCAGTTCTTC

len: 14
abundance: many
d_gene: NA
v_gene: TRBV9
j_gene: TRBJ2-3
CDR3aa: CASKKDAGADTQYF
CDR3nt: TGTGCCAGCAAAAAGGATGCGGGCGCAGATACGCAGTATTTT

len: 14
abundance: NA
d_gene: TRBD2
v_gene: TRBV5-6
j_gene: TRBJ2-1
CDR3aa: CASGGASGIYEQFF
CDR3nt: TGTGCCAGCGGTGGGGCTAGCGGGATATATGAGCAGTTCTTC

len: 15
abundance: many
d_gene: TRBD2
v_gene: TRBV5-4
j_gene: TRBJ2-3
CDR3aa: CASSLPGLVTDTQYF
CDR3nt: TGTGCCAGCAGCTTACCGGGACTAGTGACAGATACGCAGTATTTT

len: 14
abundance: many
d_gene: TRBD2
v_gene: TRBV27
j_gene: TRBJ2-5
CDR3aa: CASSGGTRGETQYF
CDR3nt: TGTGCCAGCAGTGGGGGGACTAGGGGGGAGACCCAGTACTTC

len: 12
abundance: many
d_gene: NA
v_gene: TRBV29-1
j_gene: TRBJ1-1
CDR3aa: CSVAQGGTEAFF
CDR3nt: TGCAGCGTTGCCCAGGGTGGCACTGAAGCTTTCTTT

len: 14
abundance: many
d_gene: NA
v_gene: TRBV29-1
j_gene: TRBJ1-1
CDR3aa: CSYNPTASNTEAFF
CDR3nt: TGCAGTTACAACCCGACAGCGTCGAACACTGAAGCTTTCTTT

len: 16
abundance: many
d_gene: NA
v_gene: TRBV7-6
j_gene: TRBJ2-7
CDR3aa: CASSRLGGLSSYEQYF
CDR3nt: TGTGCCAGCAGCCGACTCGGGGGCCTTAGCTCCTACGAGCAGTACTTC

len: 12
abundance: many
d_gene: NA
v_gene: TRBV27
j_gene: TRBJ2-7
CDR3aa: CASRGSRYEQYF
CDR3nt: TGTGCCAGCAGAGGTTCGAGGTACGAGCAGTACTTC

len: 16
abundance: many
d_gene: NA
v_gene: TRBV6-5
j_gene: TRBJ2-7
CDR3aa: CASSYSAVSRSYEQYF
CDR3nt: TGTGCCAGCAGTTACTCCGCGGTTTCTCGCTCCTACGAGCAGTACTTC

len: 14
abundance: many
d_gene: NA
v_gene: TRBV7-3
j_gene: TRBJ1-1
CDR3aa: CASSLGSGDTEAFF
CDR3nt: TGTGCCAGCAGCTTGGGCAGCGGGGACACTGAAGCTTTCTTT

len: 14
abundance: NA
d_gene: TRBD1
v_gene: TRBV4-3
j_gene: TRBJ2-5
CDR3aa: CASSHQTGQETQYF
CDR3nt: TGCGCCAGCAGCCACCAGACAGGGCAAGAGACCCAGTACTTC

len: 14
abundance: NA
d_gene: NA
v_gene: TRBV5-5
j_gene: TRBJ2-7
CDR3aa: CASSLVQDTYEQYF
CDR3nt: TGTGCCAGCAGCTTGGTTCAGGATACCTACGAGCAGTACTTT

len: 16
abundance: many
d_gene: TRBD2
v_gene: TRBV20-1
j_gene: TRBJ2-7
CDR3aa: CSALSIWRGDSYEQYF
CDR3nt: TGCAGTGCCCTCAGTATTTGGCGGGGGGACTCCTACGAGCAGTACTTC

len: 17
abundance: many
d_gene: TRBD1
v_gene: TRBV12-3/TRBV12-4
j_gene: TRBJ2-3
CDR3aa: CASRTRRDRVMRDTQYF
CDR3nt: TGTGCCAGCAGGACACGCCGGGACAGGGTAATGAGAGATACGCAGTATTTT

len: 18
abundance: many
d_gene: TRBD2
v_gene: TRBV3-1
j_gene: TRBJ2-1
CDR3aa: CASSQVTSGPRGAHEQFF
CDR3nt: TGTGCCAGCAGCCAAGTCACTAGCGGGCCACGAGGGGCCCATGAGCAGTTCTTC

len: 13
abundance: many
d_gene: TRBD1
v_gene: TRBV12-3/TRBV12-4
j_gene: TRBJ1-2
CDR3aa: CASNTGTGYGYTF
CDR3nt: TGTGCCAGCAACACCGGGACAGGGTATGGCTACACCTTC

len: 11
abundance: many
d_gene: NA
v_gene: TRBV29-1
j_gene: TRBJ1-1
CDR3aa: CSALQNTEAFF
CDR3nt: TGCAGCGCTCTACAGAACACTGAAGCTTTCTTT

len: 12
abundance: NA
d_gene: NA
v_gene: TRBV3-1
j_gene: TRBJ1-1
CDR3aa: CASSQGNTEAFF
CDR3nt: TGTGCCAGCAGCCAGGGGAACACTGAAGCTTTCTTT